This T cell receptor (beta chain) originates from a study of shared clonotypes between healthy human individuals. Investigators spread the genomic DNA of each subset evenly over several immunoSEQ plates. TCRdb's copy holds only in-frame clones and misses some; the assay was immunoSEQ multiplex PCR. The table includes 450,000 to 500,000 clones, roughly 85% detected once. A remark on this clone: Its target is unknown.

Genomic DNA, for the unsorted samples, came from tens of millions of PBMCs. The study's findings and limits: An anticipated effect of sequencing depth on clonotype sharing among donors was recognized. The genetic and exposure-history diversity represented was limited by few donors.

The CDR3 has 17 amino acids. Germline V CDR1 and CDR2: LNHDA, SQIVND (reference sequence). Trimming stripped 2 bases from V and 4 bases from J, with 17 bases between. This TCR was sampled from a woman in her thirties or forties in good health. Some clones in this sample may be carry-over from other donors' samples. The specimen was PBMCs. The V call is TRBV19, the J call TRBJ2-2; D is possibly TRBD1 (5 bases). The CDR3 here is CASSILGVGDRTGELFF. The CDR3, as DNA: TGTGCCAGTAGTATATTAGGGGTTGGTGACCGCACCGGGGAGCTGTTTTTT.